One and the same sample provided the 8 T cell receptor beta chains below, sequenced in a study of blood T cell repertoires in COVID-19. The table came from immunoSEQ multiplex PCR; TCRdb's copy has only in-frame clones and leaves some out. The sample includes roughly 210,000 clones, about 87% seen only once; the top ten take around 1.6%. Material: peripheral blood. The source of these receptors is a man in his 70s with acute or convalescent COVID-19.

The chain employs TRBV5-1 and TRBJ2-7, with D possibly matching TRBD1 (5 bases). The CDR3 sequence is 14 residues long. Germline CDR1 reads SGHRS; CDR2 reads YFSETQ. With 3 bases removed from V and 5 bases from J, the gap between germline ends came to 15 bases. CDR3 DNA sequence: TGCGCCAGCAGCTCACCAGGGAAAAGCGACGAGCAGTACTTC. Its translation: CASSSPGKSDEQYF.

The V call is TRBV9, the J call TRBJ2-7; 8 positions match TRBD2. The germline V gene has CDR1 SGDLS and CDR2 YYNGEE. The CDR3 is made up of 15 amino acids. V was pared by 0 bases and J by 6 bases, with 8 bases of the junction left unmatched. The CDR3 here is CASSVGNSGTSEQYF. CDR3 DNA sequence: TGTGCCAGCAGCGTAGGAAATAGCGGGACGTCCGAGCAGTACTTC. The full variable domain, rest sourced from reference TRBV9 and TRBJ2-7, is DSGVTQTPKHLITATGQRVTLRCSPRSGDLSVYWYQQSLDQGLQFLIQYYNGEERAKGNILERFSAQQFPDLHSELNLSSLELGDSALYFCASSVGNSGTSEQYFGPGTRLTVT.

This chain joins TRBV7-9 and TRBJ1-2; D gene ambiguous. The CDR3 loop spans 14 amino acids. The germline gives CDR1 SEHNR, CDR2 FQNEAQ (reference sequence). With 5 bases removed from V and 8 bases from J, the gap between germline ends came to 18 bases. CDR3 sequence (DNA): TGTGCCAGCAGCCATAACGGGGTTTGGGGAGGCTACACCTTC. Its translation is CASSHNGVWGGYTF.

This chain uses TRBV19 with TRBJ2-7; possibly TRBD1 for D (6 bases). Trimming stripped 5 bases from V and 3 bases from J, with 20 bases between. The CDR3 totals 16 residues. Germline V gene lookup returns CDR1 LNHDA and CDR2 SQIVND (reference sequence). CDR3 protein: CASSAQGTSWNYEQYF. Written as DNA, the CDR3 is TGTGCCAGTAGTGCTCAAGGGACATCGTGGAACTACGAGCAGTACTTC.

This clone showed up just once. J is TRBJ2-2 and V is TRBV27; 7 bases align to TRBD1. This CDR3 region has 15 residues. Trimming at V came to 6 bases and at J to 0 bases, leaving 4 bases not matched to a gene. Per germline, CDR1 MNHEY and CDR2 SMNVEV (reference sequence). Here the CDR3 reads CASRRDSANTGELFF. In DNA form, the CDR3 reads TGTGCCAGCAGAAGGGACAGCGCGAACACCGGGGAGCTGTTTTTT.

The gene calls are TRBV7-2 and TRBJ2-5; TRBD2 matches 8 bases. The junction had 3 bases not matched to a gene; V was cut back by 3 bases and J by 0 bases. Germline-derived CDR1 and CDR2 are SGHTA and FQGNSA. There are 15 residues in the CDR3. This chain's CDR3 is CASSFSGKNQETQYF. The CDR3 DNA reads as TGTGCCAGCAGCTTTAGCGGGAAAAACCAAGAGACCCAGTACTTC.

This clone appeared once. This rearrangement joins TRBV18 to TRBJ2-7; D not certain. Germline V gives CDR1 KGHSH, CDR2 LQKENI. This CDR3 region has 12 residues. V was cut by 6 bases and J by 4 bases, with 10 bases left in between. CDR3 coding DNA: TGTGCCAGCTCGCAGGCAACATACGAGCAGTACTTC. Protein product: CASSQATYEQYF.

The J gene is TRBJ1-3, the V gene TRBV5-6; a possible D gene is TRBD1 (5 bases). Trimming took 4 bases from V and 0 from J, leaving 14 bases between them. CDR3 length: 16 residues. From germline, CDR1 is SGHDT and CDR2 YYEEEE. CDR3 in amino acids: CASSHRFFASGNTIYF. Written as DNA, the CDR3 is TGTGCCAGCAGCCACAGGTTCTTCGCCTCTGGAAACACCATATATTTT.